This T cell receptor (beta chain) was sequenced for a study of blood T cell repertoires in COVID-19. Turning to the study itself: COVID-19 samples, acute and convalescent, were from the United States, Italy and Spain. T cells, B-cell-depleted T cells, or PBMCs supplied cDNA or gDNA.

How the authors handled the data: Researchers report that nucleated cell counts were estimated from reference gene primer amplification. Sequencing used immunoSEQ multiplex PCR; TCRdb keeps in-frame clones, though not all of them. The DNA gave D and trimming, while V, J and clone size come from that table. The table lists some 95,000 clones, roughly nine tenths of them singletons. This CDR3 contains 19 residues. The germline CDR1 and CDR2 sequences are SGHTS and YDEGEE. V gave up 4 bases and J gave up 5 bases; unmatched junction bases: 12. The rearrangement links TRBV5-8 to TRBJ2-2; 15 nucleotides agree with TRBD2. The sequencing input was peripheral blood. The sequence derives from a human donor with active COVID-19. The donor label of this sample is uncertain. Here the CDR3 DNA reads TGTGCCAGCAGCCTTTCGGGACTAGCGGGGGGTTACTGGACCGGGGAGCTGTTTTTT. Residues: CASSLSGLAGGYWTGELFF.